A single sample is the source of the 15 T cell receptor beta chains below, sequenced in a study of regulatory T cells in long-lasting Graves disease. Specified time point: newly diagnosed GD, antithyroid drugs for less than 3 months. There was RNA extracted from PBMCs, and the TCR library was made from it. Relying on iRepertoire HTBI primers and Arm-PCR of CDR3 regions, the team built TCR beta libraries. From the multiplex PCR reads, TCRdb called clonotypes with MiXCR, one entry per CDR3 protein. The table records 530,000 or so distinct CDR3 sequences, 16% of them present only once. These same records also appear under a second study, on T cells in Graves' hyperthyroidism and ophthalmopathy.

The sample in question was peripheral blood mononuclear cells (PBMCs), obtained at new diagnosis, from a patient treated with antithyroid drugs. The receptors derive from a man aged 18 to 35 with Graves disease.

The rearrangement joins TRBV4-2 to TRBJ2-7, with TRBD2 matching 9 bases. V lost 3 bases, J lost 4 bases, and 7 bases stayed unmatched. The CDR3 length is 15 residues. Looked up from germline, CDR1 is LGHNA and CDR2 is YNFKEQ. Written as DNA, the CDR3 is TGTGCCAGCAGCCACCCCACTAGCGGGTTGTACGAGCAGTACTTC. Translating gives CASSHPTSGLYEQYF.

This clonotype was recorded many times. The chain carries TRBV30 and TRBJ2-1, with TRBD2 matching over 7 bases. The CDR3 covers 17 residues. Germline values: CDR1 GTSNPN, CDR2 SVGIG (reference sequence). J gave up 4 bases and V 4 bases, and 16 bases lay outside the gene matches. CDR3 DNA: TGTGCCTGGACCAAATCGAGGGAGGGCCTCCTTTACAATGAGCAGTTCTTC. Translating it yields CAWTKSREGLLYNEQFF.

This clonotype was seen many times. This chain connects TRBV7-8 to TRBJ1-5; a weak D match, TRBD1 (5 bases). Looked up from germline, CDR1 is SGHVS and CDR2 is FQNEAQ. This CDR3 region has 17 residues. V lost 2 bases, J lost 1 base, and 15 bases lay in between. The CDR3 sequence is CASSLWDYCRSNQPQHF. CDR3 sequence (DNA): TGTGCCAGCAGCTTATGGGACTACTGCCGGAGCAATCAGCCCCAGCATTTT.

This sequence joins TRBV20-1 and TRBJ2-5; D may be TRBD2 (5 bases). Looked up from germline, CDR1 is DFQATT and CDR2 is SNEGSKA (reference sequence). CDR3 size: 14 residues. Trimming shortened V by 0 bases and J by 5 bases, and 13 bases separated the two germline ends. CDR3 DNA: TGCAGTGCTAGAGATTTCCGTCGGGATGAGACCCAGTACTTC. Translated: CSARDFRRDETQYF.

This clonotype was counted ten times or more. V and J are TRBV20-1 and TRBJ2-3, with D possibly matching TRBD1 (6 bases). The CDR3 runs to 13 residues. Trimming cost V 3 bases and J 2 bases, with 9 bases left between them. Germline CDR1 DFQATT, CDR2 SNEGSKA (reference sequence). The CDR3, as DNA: TGCAGTGCTAGGAGGGGGTACACAGATACGCAGTATTTT. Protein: CSARRGYTDTQYF.

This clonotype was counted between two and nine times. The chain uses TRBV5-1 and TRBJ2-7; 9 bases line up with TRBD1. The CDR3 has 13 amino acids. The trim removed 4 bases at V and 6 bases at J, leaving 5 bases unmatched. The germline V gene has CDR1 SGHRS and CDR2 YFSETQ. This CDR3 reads CASSTQGASEQYF. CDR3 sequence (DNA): TGCGCCAGCAGCACACAGGGGGCTAGCGAGCAGTACTTC.

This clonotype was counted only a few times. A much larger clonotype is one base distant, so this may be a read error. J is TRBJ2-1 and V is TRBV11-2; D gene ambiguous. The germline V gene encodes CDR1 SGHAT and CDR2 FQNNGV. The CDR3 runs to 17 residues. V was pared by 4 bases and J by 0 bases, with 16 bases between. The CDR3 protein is CASSSAAEIHSYNEQFF. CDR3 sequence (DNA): TGTGCCAGCAGCTCCGCTGCAGAGATTCACTCCTACAATGAGCAGTTCTTC. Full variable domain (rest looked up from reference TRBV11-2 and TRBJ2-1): EAGVAQSPRYKIIEKRQSVAFWCNPISGHATLYWYQQILGQGPKLLIQFQNNGVVDDSQLPKDRFSAERLKGVDSTLKIQPAKLEDSAVYLCASSSAAEIHSYNEQFFGPGTRLTVL.

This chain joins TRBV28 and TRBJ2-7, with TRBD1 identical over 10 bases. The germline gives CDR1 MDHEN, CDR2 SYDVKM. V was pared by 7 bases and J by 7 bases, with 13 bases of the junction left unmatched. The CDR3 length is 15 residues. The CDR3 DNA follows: TGTGCCAGCAACGGTGGGGGACAGGGGTCGGGAGAGCAGTACTTC. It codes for CASNGGGQGSGEQYF.

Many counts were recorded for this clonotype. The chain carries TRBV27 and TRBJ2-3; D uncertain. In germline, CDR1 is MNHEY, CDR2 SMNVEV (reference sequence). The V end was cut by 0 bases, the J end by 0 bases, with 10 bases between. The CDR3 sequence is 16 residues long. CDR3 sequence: CASSLSGWLSTDTQYF. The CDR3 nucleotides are TGTGCCAGCAGTTTATCAGGCTGGTTGAGCACAGATACGCAGTATTTT.

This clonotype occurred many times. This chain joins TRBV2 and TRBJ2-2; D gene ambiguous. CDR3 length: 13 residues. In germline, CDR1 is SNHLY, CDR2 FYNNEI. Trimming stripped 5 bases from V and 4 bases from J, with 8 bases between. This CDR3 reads CASSLELTGELFF. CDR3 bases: TGTGCCAGCAGTTTAGAGCTCACCGGGGAGCTGTTTTTT. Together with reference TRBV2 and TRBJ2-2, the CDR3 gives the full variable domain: EPEVTQTPSHQVTQMGQEVILRCVPISNHLYFYWYRQILGQKVEFLVSFYNNEISEKSEIFDDQFSVERPDGSNFTLKIRSTKLEDSAMYFCASSLELTGELFFGEGSRLTVL.

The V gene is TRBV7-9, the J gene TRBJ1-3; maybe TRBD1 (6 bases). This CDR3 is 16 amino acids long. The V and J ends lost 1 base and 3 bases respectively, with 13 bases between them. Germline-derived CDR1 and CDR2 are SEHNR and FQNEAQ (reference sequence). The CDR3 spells CASSLVAGQGGNTIYF. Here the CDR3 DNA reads TGTGCCAGCAGCTTAGTCGCGGGACAAGGTGGAAACACCATATATTTT.

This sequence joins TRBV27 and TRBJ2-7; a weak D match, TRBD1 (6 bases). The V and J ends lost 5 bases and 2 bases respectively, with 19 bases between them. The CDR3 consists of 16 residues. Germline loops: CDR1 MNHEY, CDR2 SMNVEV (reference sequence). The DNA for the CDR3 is TGTGCCAGCAGTATCTCCACCGGGACATTAACCTACGAGCAGTACTTC. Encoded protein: CASSISTGTLTYEQYF.

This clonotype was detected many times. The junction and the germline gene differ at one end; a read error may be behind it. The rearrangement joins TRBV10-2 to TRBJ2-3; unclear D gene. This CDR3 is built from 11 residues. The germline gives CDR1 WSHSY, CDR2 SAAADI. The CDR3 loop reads CASRNTDTQYF. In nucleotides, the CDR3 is TGTGCCAGCCGAAACACAGATACGCAGTATTTT.

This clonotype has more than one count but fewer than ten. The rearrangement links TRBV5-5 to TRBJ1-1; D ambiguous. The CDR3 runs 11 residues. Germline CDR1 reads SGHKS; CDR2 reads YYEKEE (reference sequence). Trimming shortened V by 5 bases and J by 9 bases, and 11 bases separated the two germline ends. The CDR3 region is CASRAGNQAFF. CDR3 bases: TGTGCCAGCAGGGCCGGGAACCAAGCTTTCTTT.

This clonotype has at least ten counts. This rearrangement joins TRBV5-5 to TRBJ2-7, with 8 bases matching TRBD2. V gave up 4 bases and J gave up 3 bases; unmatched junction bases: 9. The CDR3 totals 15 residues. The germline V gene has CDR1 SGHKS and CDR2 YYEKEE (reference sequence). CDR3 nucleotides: TGTGCCAGCAGCCCTTGGCGGGAGGTCTACTACGAGCAGTACTTC. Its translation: CASSPWREVYYEQYF.